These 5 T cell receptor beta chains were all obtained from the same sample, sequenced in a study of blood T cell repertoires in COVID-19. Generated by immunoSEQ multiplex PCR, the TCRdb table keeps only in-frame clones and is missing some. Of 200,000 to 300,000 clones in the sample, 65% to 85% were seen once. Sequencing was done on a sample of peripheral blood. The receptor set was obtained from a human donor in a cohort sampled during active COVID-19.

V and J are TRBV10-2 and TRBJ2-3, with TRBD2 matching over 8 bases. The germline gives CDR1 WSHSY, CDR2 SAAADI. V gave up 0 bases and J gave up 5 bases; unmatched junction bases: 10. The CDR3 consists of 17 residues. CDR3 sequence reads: CASSESRASGSVDTQYF. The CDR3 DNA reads TGCGCCAGCAGTGAGTCAAGGGCTAGCGGGTCGGTAGATACGCAGTATTTT.

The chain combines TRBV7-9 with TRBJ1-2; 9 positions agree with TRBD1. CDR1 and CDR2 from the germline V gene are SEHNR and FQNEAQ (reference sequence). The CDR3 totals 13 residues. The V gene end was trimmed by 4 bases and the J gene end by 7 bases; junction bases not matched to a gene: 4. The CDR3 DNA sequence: TGTGCCAGCAGCTCACAGGGGGCAAGTGGCTACACCTTC. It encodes CASSSQGASGYTF.

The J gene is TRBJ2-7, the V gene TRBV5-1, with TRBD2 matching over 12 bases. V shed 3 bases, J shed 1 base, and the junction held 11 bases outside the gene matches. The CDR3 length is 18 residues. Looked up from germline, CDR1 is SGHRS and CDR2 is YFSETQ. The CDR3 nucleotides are TGCGCCAGCAGCTCCTGGACTAGCGGGGATGGCGGATCCTACGAGCAGTACTTC. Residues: CASSSWTSGDGGSYEQYF. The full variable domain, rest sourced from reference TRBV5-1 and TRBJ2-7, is KAGVTQTPRYLIKTRGQQVTLSCSPISGHRSVSWYQQTPGQGLQFLFEYFSETQRNKGNFPGRFSGRQFSNSRSEMNVSTLELGDSALYLCASSSWTSGDGGSYEQYFGPGTRLTVT.

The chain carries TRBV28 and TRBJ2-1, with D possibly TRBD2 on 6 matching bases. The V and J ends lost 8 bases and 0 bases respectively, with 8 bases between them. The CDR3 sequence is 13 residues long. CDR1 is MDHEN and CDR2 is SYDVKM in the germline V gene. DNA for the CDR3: TGTGCCAGCTTTAGCGGCTCCTACAATGAGCAGTTCTTC. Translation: CASFSGSYNEQFF.

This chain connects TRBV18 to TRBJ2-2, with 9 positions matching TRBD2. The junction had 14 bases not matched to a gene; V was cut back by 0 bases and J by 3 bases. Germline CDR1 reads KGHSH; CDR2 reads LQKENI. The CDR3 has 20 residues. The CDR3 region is CASSPPSRLAASSDTGELFF. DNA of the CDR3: TGTGCCAGCTCACCACCTTCCCGACTAGCGGCTAGTAGTGACACCGGGGAGCTGTTTTTT.